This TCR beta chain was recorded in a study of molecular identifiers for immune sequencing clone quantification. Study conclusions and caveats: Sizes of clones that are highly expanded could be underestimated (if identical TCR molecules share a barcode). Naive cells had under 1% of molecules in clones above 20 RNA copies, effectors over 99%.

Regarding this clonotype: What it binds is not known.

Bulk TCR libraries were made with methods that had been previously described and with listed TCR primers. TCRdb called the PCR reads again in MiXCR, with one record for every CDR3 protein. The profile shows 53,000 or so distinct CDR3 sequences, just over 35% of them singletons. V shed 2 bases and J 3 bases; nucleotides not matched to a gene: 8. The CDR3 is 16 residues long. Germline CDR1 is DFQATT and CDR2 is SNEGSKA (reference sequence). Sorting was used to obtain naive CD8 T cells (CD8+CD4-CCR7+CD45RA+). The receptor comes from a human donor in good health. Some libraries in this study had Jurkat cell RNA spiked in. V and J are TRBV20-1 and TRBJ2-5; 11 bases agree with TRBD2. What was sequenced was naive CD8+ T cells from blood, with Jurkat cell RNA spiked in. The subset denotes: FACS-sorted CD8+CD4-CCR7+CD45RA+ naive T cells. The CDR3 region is CSARKLAGAMEETQYF. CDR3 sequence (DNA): TGCAGTGCTAGAAAACTAGCGGGAGCCATGGAAGAGACCCAGTACTTC.